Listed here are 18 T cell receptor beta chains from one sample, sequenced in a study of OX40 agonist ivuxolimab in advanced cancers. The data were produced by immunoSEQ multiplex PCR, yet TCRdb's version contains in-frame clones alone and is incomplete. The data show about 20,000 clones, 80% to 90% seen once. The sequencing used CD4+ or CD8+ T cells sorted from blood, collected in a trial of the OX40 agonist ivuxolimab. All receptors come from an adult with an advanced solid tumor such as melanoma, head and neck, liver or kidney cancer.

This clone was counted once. The CDR3 reads CASKKRASGPGELFF. The CDR3 region has the DNA TGTGCCAGCAAAAAGCGGGCTAGCGGCCCCGGGGAGCTGTTTTTT. The chain recombines TRBV27 with TRBJ2-2; 7 nucleotides line up with TRBD2. Germline CDR1 is MNHEY and CDR2 is SMNVEV (reference sequence). The CDR3 runs to 15 residues. V shed 7 bases, J shed 6 bases, and the junction held 11 bases outside the gene matches.

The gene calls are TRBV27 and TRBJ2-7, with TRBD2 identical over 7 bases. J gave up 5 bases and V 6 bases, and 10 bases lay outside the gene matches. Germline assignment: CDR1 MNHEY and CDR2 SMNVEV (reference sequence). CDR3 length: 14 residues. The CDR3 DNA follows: TGTGCCAGCAGCCCAGGGACTACCCCTAACGAGCAGTACTTC. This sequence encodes CASSPGTTPNEQYF.

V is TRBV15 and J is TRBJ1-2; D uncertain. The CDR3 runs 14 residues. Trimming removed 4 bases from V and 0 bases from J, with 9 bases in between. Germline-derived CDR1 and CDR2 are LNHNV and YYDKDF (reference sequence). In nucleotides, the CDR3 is TGTGCCACCAGCAACCACGGGGCTAACTATGGCTACACCTTC. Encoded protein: CATSNHGANYGYTF.

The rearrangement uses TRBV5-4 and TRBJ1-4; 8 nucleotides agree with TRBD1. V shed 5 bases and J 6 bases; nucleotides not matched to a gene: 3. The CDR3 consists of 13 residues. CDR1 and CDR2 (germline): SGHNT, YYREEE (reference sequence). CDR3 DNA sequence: TGTGCCAGCAGGACGGGACAGGATGAAAAACTGTTTTTT. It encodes CASRTGQDEKLFF.

The CDR3 sequence is CASSVGLLDEQYF. The CDR3 DNA reads TGTGCCAGCAGCGTAGGTCTACTCGACGAGCAGTACTTC. The rearrangement joins TRBV9 to TRBJ2-7; D remains ambiguous. CDR1 is SGDLS and CDR2 is YYNGEE in the germline V gene. The CDR3 contains 13 residues. V was shortened by 0 bases and J by 5 bases, with 9 bases between the two germline ends.

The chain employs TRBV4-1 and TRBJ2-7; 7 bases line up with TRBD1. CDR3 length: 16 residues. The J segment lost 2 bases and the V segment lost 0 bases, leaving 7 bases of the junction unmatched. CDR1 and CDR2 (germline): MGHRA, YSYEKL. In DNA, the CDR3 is TGCGCCAGCAGCCAAGAAGGGGGCAGGGTCCCCTACGAGCAGTACTTC. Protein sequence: CASSQEGGRVPYEQYF.

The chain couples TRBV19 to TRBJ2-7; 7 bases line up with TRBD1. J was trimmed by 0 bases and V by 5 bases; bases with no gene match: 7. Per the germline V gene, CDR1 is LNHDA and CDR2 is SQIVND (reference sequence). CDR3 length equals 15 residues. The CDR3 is CASSPGAGGSYEQYF. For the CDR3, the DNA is TGTGCCAGTAGTCCTGGTGCAGGGGGCTCCTACGAGCAGTACTTC. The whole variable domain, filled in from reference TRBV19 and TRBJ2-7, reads DGGITQSPKYLFRKEGQNVTLSCEQNLNHDAMYWYRQDPGQGLRLIYYSQIVNDFQKGDIAEGYSVSREKKESFPLTVTSAQKNPTAFYLCASSPGAGGSYEQYFGPGTRLTVT.

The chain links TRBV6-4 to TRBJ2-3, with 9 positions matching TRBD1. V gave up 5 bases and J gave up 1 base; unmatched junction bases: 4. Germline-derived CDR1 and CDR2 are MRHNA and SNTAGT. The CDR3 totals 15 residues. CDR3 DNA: TGTGCCAGCAGTAGGGGACAGGGTGGCACAGATACGCAGTATTTT. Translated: CASSRGQGGTDTQYF.

The CDR3: CASSLSVNYEQYF. The CDR3 DNA reads TGCGCCAGCAGCTTGTCCGTGAACTACGAGCAGTACTTC. This chain uses TRBV5-1 with TRBJ2-7, with D hard to call. V shed 1 base and J shed 3 bases, with 8 bases lying between them. The V gene's germline CDR1 is SGHRS and CDR2 YFSETQ. The CDR3 extends over 13 amino acids.

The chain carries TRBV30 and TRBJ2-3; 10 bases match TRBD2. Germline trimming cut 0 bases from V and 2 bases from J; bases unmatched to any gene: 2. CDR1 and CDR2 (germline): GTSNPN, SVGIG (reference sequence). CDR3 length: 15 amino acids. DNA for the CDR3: TGTGCCTGGAGTGTACTAGCGGGGTCCACAGATACGCAGTATTTT. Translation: CAWSVLAGSTDTQYF.

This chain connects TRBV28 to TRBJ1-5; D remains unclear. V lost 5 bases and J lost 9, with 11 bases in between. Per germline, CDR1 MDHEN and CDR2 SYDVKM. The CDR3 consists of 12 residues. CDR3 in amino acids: CASSQVLGPQHF. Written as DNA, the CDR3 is TGTGCCAGCAGTCAGGTCTTAGGGCCCCAGCATTTT.

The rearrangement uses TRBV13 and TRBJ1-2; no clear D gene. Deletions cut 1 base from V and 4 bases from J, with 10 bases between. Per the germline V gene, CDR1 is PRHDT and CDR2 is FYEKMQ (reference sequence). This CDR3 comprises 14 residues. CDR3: CASSLEPASYGYTF. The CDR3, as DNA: TGTGCCAGCAGCTTAGAGCCAGCCTCCTATGGCTACACCTTC.

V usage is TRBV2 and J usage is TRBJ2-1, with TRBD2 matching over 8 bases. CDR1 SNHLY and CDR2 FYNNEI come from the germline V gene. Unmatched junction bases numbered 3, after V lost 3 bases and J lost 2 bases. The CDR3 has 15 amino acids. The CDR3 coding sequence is TGTGCCAGCAGTGACTTGCGGGGGGCCTACAATGAGCAGTTCTTC. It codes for CASSDLRGAYNEQFF.

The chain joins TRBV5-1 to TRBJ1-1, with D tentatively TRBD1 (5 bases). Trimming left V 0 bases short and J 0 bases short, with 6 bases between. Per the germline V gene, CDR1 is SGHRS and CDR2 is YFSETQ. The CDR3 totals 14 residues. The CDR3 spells CASSLDRLNTEAFF. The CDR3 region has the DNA TGCGCCAGCAGCTTGGACAGGCTGAACACTGAAGCTTTCTTT.

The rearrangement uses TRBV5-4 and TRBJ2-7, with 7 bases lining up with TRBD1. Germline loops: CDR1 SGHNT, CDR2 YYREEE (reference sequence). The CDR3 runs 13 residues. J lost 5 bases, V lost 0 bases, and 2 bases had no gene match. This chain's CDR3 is CASSLEGGHEQYF. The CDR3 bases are TGTGCCAGCAGCTTGGAAGGGGGCCACGAGCAGTACTTC.

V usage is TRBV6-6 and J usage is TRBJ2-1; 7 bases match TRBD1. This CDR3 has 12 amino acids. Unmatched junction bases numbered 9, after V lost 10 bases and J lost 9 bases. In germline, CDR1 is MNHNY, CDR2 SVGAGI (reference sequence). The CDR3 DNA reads TGTGCCATCAGACAGGGAGCCGGTGAGCAGTTCTTC. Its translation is CAIRQGAGEQFF.

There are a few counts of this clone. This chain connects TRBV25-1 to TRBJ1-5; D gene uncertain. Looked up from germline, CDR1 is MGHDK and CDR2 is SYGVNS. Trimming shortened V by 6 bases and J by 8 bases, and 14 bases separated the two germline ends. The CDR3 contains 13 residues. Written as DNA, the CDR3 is TGTGCCAGCAGCCCCGTGGGAGTAAAGCCCCAGCATTTT. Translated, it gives CASSPVGVKPQHF.

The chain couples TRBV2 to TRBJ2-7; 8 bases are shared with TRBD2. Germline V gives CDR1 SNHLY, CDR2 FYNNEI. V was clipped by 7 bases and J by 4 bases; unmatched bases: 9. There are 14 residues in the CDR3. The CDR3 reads CASTLGRGEYEQYF. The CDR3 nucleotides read TGTGCCAGCACCCTCGGGAGGGGGGAGTACGAGCAGTACTTC.